The text below deals with one TCR beta chain. Its specificity is not known. Primers included in the PCR were 60 Vbeta and 13 Jbeta primers. Sequencing was performed with immunoSEQ multiplex PCR; in TCRdb, only in-frame clones are kept and a portion is missing. The sample data list around 140,000 clones. The sample belongs to a study of cytomegalovirus exposure and HLA in healthy donors. CDR1 and CDR2 (germline): SGHKS, YYEKEE (reference sequence). V lost 4 bases to trimming and J lost 5 bases; unmatched junction nucleotides: 7. The CDR3 has 15 residues. Broader study findings: Sequence variants that were highly shared formed a cluster that was likely a sequencing artifact.

The chain combines TRBV5-5 with TRBJ2-2, with 8 bases fitting TRBD1. The specimen was PBMCs. This sequence was found in a middle-aged woman in good health and CMV-seronegative. CDR3 in amino acids: CASSARTGRTGELFF. As DNA, the CDR3 is TGTGCCAGCAGCGCACGGACAGGGAGGACCGGGGAGCTGTTTTTT.